The clone carrying this TCR beta chain came up many times. With MiXCR, TCRdb reprocessed the PCR reads. Here the sample spans 27,000 or so clones, around 16% being singletons. Prior to thyroid surgery, none of the patients had received any treatment. This record comes from a study of metastatic and nonmetastatic thyroid tumors. Germline-derived CDR1 and CDR2 are LNHDA and SQIVND (reference sequence). J lost 8 bases, V lost 5 bases, and 18 bases had no gene match. The CDR3 spans 17 residues. The V and J genes are TRBV19 and TRBJ2-1; 7 bases align to TRBD1. This sequence was found in a male donor with papillary thyroid cancer or a benign thyroid nodule (not recorded which). Some clones in this sample may be carry-over from other donors' samples. The sample was blood. The CDR3 here is CASSLKPYIDREDEQFF. CDR3 nucleotide sequence: TGTGCCAGTAGTCTAAAACCTTATATTGACAGGGAAGATGAGCAGTTCTTC.